A selection of T cell receptor beta chains follows, all from one sample in a study of blood T cells in healthy people across ages. TCRdb recomputed calls from the 5' RACE reads with MiXCR, one row per CDR3 protein. The sample contains about 640,000 distinct CDR3 sequences, 58% of which appear only once. The sequenced sample consisted of blood. These receptors all stem from a man in his sixties in good health. The CDR3 runs from the conserved cysteine through the conserved F or W. A D gene is named only where the DNA matches it firmly. Size is omitted from some rows. Given values are once, few, many or a class for expanded clones.

size: -; J: TRBJ1-1; V: TRBV7-9; D: TRBD1; DNA: TGTGCCAGCAGCCCAGGGGGGGCTGAAGCTTTCTTT; CDR3: CASSPGGAEAFF
size: -; J: TRBJ2-3; V: TRBV6-1; D: -; DNA: TGTGCCAGCATGAGGGTCCCTTTCACAGATACGCAGTATTTT; CDR3: CASMRVPFTDTQYF
size: few; J: TRBJ2-3; V: TRBV10-3; D: -; DNA: TGTGCCATCAGTGAGTTGCGGAGCACAGATACGCAGTATTTT; CDR3: CAISELRSTDTQYF
size: -; J: TRBJ2-5; V: TRBV11-2; D: -; DNA: TGTGCCAGCAGCCATACTATGACAGAGAAGTTCTTC; CDR3: CASSHTMTEKFF
size: -; J: TRBJ2-3; V: TRBV5-1; D: TRBD1; DNA: TGCGCCAGCAGCCCGGGCAGGGGGAGTACGCAGTATTTT; CDR3: CASSPGRGSTQYF
size: -; J: TRBJ1-2; V: TRBV6-5; D: TRBD1; DNA: TGTGCCAGCAGTAATACAGGGGGAACTAATGGCTACACCTTC; CDR3: CASSNTGGTNGYTF
size: -; J: TRBJ2-3; V: TRBV6-1; D: -; DNA: TGTGCCAGCAGTCTGGACAGAAATAGTTATTTCACAGATACGCAGTATTTT; CDR3: CASSLDRNSYFTDTQYF
size: few; J: TRBJ2-1; V: TRBV2; D: -; DNA: TGTGCCAGCAGTGATTGGGCCAGGGGCTTGGGCAATGAGCAGTTCTTC; CDR3: CASSDWARGLGNEQFF
size: -; J: TRBJ2-1; V: TRBV20-1; D: -; DNA: TGCAGTGCTAGTGAGGCAGGGATGTCCTACAATGAGCAGTTCTTC; CDR3: CSASEAGMSYNEQFF
size: -; J: TRBJ2-5; V: TRBV28; D: -; DNA: TGTGCCAGCAGCCCACCGGCGGGGTGGGAGACCCAGTACTTC; CDR3: CASSPPAGWETQYF
size: few; J: TRBJ2-7; V: TRBV11-2; D: -; DNA: TGTGCCAGCAGCTTAAGCGCAGGGGCCTACGAGCAGTACTTC; CDR3: CASSLSAGAYEQYF
size: -; J: TRBJ2-6; V: TRBV7-2; D: -; DNA: TGTGCCAGCAGCCCCCGAGTAGCGGGGGCCAACGTCCTGACTTTC; CDR3: CASSPRVAGANVLTF
size: -; J: TRBJ2-3; V: TRBV15; D: -; DNA: TGTGCCACCAGCAGAGAGAGGGGCGGGACAGATACGCAGTATTTT; CDR3: CATSRERGGTDTQYF
size: -; J: TRBJ2-7; V: TRBV4-3; D: -; DNA: TGCGCCAGCAGCCAAGAGGTCGGGGAGCTCTACAATGAGCAGTACTTC; CDR3: CASSQEVGELYNEQYF
size: many; J: TRBJ2-5; V: TRBV5-1; D: -; DNA: TGTGCCAGCAGCCGAGAAGAGACCCAGTACTTC; CDR3: CASSREETQYF
size: -; J: TRBJ1-6; V: TRBV10-1; D: -; DNA: TGCGCCAGCAGCCCGGGACGGACCTATAATTCACCCCTCCACTTT; CDR3: CASSPGRTYNSPLHF
size: -; J: TRBJ1-5; V: TRBV25-1; D: -; DNA: TGTGCCAGCAGTGAAGATAATACGGGAGCAGTTCAGCATTTT; CDR3: CASSEDNTGAVQHF
size: few; J: TRBJ2-3; V: TRBV29-1; D: TRBD1; DNA: TGCAGCGTCTCGACAGGGGGGAGCACAGATACGCAGTATTTT; CDR3: CSVSTGGSTDTQYF
size: -; J: TRBJ2-6; V: TRBV5-8; D: TRBD1; DNA: TGTGCCAGCAGCTTGTTTCAAGGGGGCGCAAACTCTGGGGCCAACGTCCTGACTTTC; CDR3: CASSLFQGGANSGANVLTF
size: -; J: TRBJ2-4; V: TRBV7-2; D: TRBD2; DNA: TGTGCCAGCAGCCGTGCGACGGGGGGAGGGAACATTCAGTACTTC; CDR3: CASSRATGGGNIQYF
size: -; J: TRBJ1-1; V: TRBV6-5; D: -; DNA: TGTGCCAGCAGGGAGCAGGGTCACACTGAAGCTTTCTTT; CDR3: CASREQGHTEAFF
size: -; J: TRBJ2-1; V: TRBV3-1; D: TRBD1; DNA: TGTGCCAGCAGCCAAGTGGGACAGATGCAGTTCTTC; CDR3: CASSQVGQMQFF
size: -; J: TRBJ1-6; V: TRBV7-9; D: -; DNA: TGTGCCAGCAGCGGCACACAGGGAAATAATTCACCCCTCCACTTT; CDR3: CASSGTQGNNSPLHF
size: few; J: TRBJ2-5; V: TRBV12-3/TRBV12-4; D: -; DNA: TGTGCCAGCAGCCCGAGGTCCCGAGAGACCCAGTACTTC; CDR3: CASSPRSRETQYF
size: -; J: TRBJ1-2; V: TRBV9; D: -; DNA: TGTGCCAGCAGCGTAGGTCCCGGGCAGGCCAAAAACATAATGTATGGCTACACCTTC; CDR3: CASSVGPGQAKNIMYGYTF
size: -; J: TRBJ2-5; V: TRBV29-1; D: TRBD2; DNA: TGCAGCGTTTCTAAAGGCGGGAGTGGACAAGAGACCCAGTACTTC; CDR3: CSVSKGGSGQETQYF
size: few; J: TRBJ2-5; V: TRBV21-1; D: -; DNA: TGTGCCAGCAGCGGGGGGACTAGCGGGGAGCAAGAGACCCAGTACTTC; CDR3: CASSGGTSGEQETQYF
size: -; J: TRBJ2-4; V: TRBV20-1; D: TRBD2; DNA: TGCAGTGCTAGAGATTCCGGACTAGGCCTAGCCAAAAACATTCAGTACTTC; CDR3: CSARDSGLGLAKNIQYF
size: -; J: TRBJ2-1; V: TRBV10-3; D: TRBD2; DNA: TGTGTCATCAGTAAAGGGCTAGCGGGGGGATACAATGAGCAGTTCTTC; CDR3: CVISKGLAGGYNEQFF
size: -; J: TRBJ2-5; V: TRBV6-4; D: -; DNA: TGTGCCAGCCGCCGGGGGAGGCGGCAAGAGACCCAGTACTTC; CDR3: CASRRGRRQETQYF
size: -; J: TRBJ1-4; V: TRBV19; D: -; DNA: TGTGCCAGTAGTCCCCAGGGTGCTGAAAAACTGTTTTTT; CDR3: CASSPQGAEKLFF
size: -; J: TRBJ2-5; V: TRBV4-2; D: TRBD2; DNA: TGTGCCAGCAGCCAAGCCAGAGCGGGACTAGCGGAGACCCAGTACTTC; CDR3: CASSQARAGLAETQYF
size: -; J: TRBJ2-5; V: TRBV25-1; D: TRBD2; DNA: TGTGCCAGCAGTGAATGGAACAGCGGGGGGGAGACCCAGTACTTC; CDR3: CASSEWNSGGETQYF
size: -; J: TRBJ2-3; V: TRBV3-1; D: TRBD1; DNA: TGTGCTAGCAGCCTTCCCGGGACAGGCAAAGATACGCAGTATTTT; CDR3: CASSLPGTGKDTQYF
size: -; J: TRBJ1-2; V: TRBV10-2; D: -; DNA: TGCGCCAGCAGTGAGTCGACACCTAACTATGGCTACACCTTC; CDR3: CASSESTPNYGYTF
size: -; J: TRBJ1-4; V: TRBV5-1; D: -; DNA: TGCGCCAGCAGCTTAAAAGCAGGGCCCGCAACTAATGAAAAACTGTTTTTT; CDR3: CASSLKAGPATNEKLFF
size: -; J: TRBJ2-1; V: TRBV7-9; D: -; DNA: TGTGCCAGCAGGTCCCGAGTAGGTGAGCAGTTCTTC; CDR3: CASRSRVGEQFF
size: -; J: TRBJ2-1; V: TRBV20-1; D: -; DNA: TGCAGTGCTCCCGGGCCCCTGGTCTACAATGAGCAGTTCTTC; CDR3: CSAPGPLVYNEQFF
size: once; J: TRBJ2-4; V: TRBV7-2; D: -; DNA: TGTGCCAGCAGCGCACAGGGTGTAACAATCTCCAAAAACATTCAGTACTTC; CDR3: CASSAQGVTISKNIQYF
size: -; J: TRBJ2-1; V: TRBV6-1; D: -; DNA: TGTGCCAGCAGTACCGGAGACACGGGCTCCTACAATGAGCAGTTCTTC; CDR3: CASSTGDTGSYNEQFF
size: -; J: TRBJ2-7; V: TRBV20-1; D: -; DNA: TGCAGTGCTGTAGCTTTCGGGGGCAAAGGCTCCTACGAGCAGTACTTC; CDR3: CSAVAFGGKGSYEQYF
size: -; J: TRBJ2-1; V: TRBV5-4; D: -; DNA: TGTGCCAGCAGCTTCGGTGCACCCCATAGCTCCTACAATGAGCAGTTCTTC; CDR3: CASSFGAPHSSYNEQFF
size: -; J: TRBJ2-5; V: TRBV20-1; D: TRBD2; DNA: TGCAGTGCTCACTTAGCGGGGGGGCCGCAAGAGACCCAGTACTTC; CDR3: CSAHLAGGPQETQYF
size: -; J: TRBJ1-2; V: TRBV4-1; D: TRBD1; DNA: TGCGCCAGCAGCCAAGAGGGGACAGGCTATGGCTACACCTTC; CDR3: CASSQEGTGYGYTF
size: -; J: TRBJ2-5; V: TRBV6-6; D: TRBD2; DNA: TGTGCCAGCAGTTCCCCGGGGGGGATGAGGGAGACCCAGTACTTC; CDR3: CASSSPGGMRETQYF
size: -; J: TRBJ2-7; V: TRBV10-2; D: TRBD2; DNA: TGCGCCAGCAGTGAGTCGCTGTGGGAGCTAGCGGGGGGGAGCTCCTACGAGCAGTACTTC; CDR3: CASSESLWELAGGSSYEQYF
size: many; J: TRBJ2-5; V: TRBV7-9; D: TRBD2; DNA: TGTGCCAGCAGCCCCGGGACTAGCCGGGAGACCCAGTACTTC; CDR3: CASSPGTSRETQYF
size: -; J: TRBJ2-7; V: TRBV20-1; D: -; DNA: TGCAGTGCTAGCTTAAGGGGGGTCTACGAGCAGTACTTC; CDR3: CSASLRGVYEQYF
size: -; J: TRBJ1-2; V: TRBV5-1; D: TRBD1; DNA: TGCGCCAGCAGCTTGGGAGGGGGCGAACGATATGGCTACACCTTC; CDR3: CASSLGGGERYGYTF
size: -; J: TRBJ1-2; V: TRBV6-5; D: TRBD1; DNA: TGTGCCAGCAGTTACACCCCCGGACAGGGAATACTCTCTTCGGGCGGCTACACCTTC; CDR3: CASSYTPGQGILSSGGYTF
size: -; J: TRBJ2-1; V: TRBV4-2; D: -; DNA: TGTGCCAGCAGCCAAGACCGAGGGCCAAACAATGAGCAGTTCTTC; CDR3: CASSQDRGPNNEQFF
size: -; J: TRBJ1-2; V: TRBV29-1; D: -; DNA: TGCAGCGTTACATCCTGGGGATCTGGCTACACCTTC; CDR3: CSVTSWGSGYTF
size: -; J: TRBJ2-5; V: TRBV4-1; D: TRBD1; DNA: TGCGCCAGCAGCCAACAGGGGGATGAGACCCAGTACTTC; CDR3: CASSQQGDETQYF
size: once; J: TRBJ1-1; V: TRBV5-1; D: -; DNA: TGCGCCAGCAGCTTGGCAACGGGAATGAACACTGAAGCTTTCTTT; CDR3: CASSLATGMNTEAFF
size: once; J: TRBJ2-3; V: TRBV2; D: -; DNA: TGTGCCAGCAGTGCGCGCCCGGCGGATACGCAGTATTTT; CDR3: CASSARPADTQYF
size: -; J: TRBJ1-2; V: TRBV7-9; D: -; DNA: TGTGCCAGCAGCTTAGAGGGACCCCAAGCGCCTAACTATGGCTACACCTTC; CDR3: CASSLEGPQAPNYGYTF
size: few; J: TRBJ1-1; V: TRBV7-9; D: -; DNA: TGTGCCAGCAGCTTAGTGGACAGCACTGAAGCTTTCTTT; CDR3: CASSLVDSTEAFF